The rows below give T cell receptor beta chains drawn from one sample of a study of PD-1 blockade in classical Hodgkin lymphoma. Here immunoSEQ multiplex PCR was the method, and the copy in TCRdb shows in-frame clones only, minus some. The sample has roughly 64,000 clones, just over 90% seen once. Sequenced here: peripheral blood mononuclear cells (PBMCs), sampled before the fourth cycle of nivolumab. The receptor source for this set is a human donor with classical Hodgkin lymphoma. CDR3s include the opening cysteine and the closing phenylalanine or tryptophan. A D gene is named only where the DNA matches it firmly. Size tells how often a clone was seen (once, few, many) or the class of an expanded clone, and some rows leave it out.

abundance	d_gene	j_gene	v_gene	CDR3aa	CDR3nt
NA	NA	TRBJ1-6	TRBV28	CASSRLTNSPLHF	TGTGCCAGCAGCAGGCTCACGAATTCACCCCTCCACTTT
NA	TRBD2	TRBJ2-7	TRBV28	CASRITSGRAKEATYEQYF	TGTGCCAGCAGAATTACTAGCGGGAGGGCCAAGGAAGCCACCTACGAGCAGTACTTC
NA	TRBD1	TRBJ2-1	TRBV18	CASSPPGQGNYEQFF	TGTGCCAGCTCACCGCCGGGACAGGGGAATTATGAGCAGTTCTTC
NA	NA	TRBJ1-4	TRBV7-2	CASSVTSTNEKLFF	TGTGCCAGCAGCGTGACATCAACTAATGAAAAACTGTTTTTT
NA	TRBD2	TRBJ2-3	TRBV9	CASSVIGLAGGPSSDTQYF	TGTGCCAGCAGCGTCATTGGTCTAGCGGGAGGGCCTTCCTCAGATACGCAGTATTTT
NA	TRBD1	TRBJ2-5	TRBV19	CASSMTAAPQGAQYF	TGTGCCAGTAGTATGACGGCGGCTCCTCAGGGGGCCCAGTACTTC
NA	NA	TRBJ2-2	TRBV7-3	CASAQGPTGELFF	TGTGCCAGCGCTCAGGGGCCCACCGGGGAGCTGTTTTTT
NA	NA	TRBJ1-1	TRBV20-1	CSARGTEAFF	TGCAGTGCTAGAGGCACTGAAGCTTTCTTT
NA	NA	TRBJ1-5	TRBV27	CASSSPDSNQPQHF	TGTGCCAGCAGTTCTCCGGATAGCAATCAGCCCCAGCATTTT
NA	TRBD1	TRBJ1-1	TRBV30	CAWRAGTGYFQANMNTEAFF	TGTGCCTGGAGAGCTGGGACAGGGTATTTTCAAGCCAACATGAACACTGAAGCTTTCTTT
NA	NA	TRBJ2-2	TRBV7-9	CASSPDYAGELFF	TGTGCCAGCAGCCCAGACTATGCCGGGGAGCTGTTTTTT
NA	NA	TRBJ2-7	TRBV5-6	CASSLKGYEQYF	TGTGCCAGCAGCTTGAAGGGCTACGAGCAGTACTTC
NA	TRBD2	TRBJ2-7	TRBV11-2	CASSSPGTSIWAQYF	TGTGCCAGCAGCTCTCCCGGGACTAGCATTTGGGCGCAGTACTTC
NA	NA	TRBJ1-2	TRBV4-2	CASSQERGGYGYTF	TGTGCCAGCAGCCAAGAGCGGGGGGGCTATGGCTACACCTTC
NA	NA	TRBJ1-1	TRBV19	CASSREIQGEAFF	TGTGCCAGTAGTAGGGAGATACAGGGAGAAGCTTTCTTT
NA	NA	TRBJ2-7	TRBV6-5	CASSPGMRLKQYF	TGTGCCAGCAGTCCAGGGATGCGCTTGAAGCAGTACTTC
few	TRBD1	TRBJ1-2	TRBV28	CASSQAGTGLGYGYTF	TGTGCCAGCAGCCAAGCGGGGACAGGGTTGGGCTATGGCTACACCTTC
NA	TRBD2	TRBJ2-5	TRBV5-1	CASSLVPATSGGTQETQYF	TGCGCCAGCAGCTTGGTGCCCGCGACTAGCGGGGGGACCCAAGAGACCCAGTACTTC
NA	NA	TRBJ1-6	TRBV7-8	CASTTGSPLHF	TGTGCCAGCACCACGGGGTCACCCCTCCACTTT
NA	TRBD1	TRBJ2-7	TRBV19	CASSRTGSSYEQYF	TGTGCCAGTAGCCGGACAGGGTCTTCCTACGAGCAGTACTTC
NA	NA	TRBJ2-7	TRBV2	CASSWRAVKPYF	TGTGCCAGCAGTTGGAGGGCCGTTAAACCGTACTTC
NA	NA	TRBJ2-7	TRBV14	CASSQANVGEQYF	TGTGCCAGCAGCCAAGCAAACGTGGGCGAGCAGTACTTC
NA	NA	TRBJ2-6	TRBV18	CASSPPGTGANVLTF	TGTGCCAGCTCACCACCCGGAACTGGGGCCAACGTCCTGACTTTC
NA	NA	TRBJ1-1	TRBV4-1	CASSQGGRVLNTEAFF	TGCGCCAGCAGCCAAGGGGGGCGGGTTCTGAACACTGAAGCTTTCTTT
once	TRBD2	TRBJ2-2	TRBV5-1	CASSLRLAGHTGELFF	TGCGCCAGCAGCTTGAGGCTAGCGGGCCACACCGGGGAGCTGTTTTTT
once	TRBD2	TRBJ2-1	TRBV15	CATSSSGTSGSLLYNEQFF	TGTGCCACCAGCAGTTCCGGGACTAGCGGGAGTCTGCTATACAATGAGCAGTTCTTC
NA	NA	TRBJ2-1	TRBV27	CASSLGPPDRSEQFF	TGTGCCAGCAGTTTAGGCCCACCTGACCGAAGCGAGCAGTTCTTC
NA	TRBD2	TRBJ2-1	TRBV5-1	CASSGPLAGVSNEQFF	TGCGCCAGCAGCGGCCCACTAGCGGGAGTTTCCAATGAGCAGTTCTTC
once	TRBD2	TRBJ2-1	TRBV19	CASSMPASGSLNEQFF	TGTGCCAGTAGTATGCCGGCTAGCGGGTCTCTAAATGAGCAGTTCTTC
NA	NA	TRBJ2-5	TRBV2	CASSALETQYF	TGTGCCAGCAGCGCTTTAGAGACCCAGTACTTC
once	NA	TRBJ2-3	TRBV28	CASSLNRKGDTQYF	TGTGCCAGCAGTTTAAACAGGAAGGGAGATACGCAGTATTTT
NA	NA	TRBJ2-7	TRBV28	CASRGSRYEQYF	TGTGCCAGCAGGGGAAGTAGGTACGAGCAGTACTTC
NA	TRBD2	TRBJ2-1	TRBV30	CAWIRGREYLDEQFF	TGTGCCTGGATACGTGGGCGGGAGTACCTCGATGAGCAGTTCTTC
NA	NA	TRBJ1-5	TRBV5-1	CASSLGNQPQHF	TGCGCCAGCAGCTTGGGTAATCAGCCCCAGCATTTT
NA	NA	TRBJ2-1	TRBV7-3	CASREALYVGEQFF	TGTGCCAGCAGGGAAGCATTATATGTGGGTGAGCAGTTCTTC
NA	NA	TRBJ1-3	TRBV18	CASSPGTSSGNTIYF	TGTGCCAGCTCACCCGGGACGTCCTCCGGAAACACCATATATTTT
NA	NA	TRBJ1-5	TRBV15	CATSRVDQPQHF	TGTGCCACCAGCAGGGTGGATCAGCCCCAGCATTTT
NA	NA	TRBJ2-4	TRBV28	CASSIAAKNIQYF	TGTGCCAGCAGTATAGCGGCCAAAAACATTCAGTACTTC
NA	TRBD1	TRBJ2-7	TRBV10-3	CAISDTGRGRDEQYF	TGTGCCATCAGTGATACGGGCAGGGGGCGCGACGAGCAGTACTTC
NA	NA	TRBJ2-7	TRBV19	CASSADESGNEQYF	TGTGCCAGTAGTGCCGACGAGAGTGGGAACGAGCAGTACTTC
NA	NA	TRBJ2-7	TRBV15	CATSRDHGVAVGYEQYF	TGTGCCACCAGCAGAGATCATGGGGTGGCGGTGGGCTACGAGCAGTACTTC
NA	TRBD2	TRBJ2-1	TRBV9	CASSPLGREGLNEQFF	TGTGCCAGCAGCCCCCTCGGGCGGGAGGGCCTCAATGAGCAGTTCTTC
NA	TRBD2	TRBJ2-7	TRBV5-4	CASSPTSGNRPYEQYF	TGTGCCAGCAGCCCCACTAGCGGAAATAGACCCTACGAGCAGTACTTC